This T cell receptor (beta chain) is drawn from a study of naive and memory T cell subsets. Both TRBC1 and TRBC2 were covered by a beta constant-region primer of two equimolar oligonucleotides. The ligated cDNA underwent four PCR rounds using SP2 and nested alpha and beta constant-region primers. TCRdb independently ran MiXCR on the UMI-ligation and nested PCR reads; one entry per CDR3 protein. The data contain approximately 20,000 distinct CDR3 sequences, 7% to 10% of them singletons. Study observations and caveats: The power law exponent of TCR abundance differed between naive and memory cells.

This clonotype was counted at least ten times. Antigen specificity is unknown. The junction had 12 bases not matched to a gene; V was cut back by 3 bases and J by 3 bases. CDR1 is MGHRA and CDR2 is YSYEKL in the germline V gene. The CDR3 covers 17 residues. The specimen was central memory CD8+ T cells from blood. The TCR sequence derives from a human donor in good health. The gene calls are TRBV4-1 and TRBJ2-7, with 9 positions matching TRBD2. The CDR3 sequence is CASSHPPAVAGVYEQYF. The CDR3 nucleotides are TGCGCCAGCAGCCATCCCCCGGCGGTAGCGGGAGTCTACGAGCAGTACTTC.